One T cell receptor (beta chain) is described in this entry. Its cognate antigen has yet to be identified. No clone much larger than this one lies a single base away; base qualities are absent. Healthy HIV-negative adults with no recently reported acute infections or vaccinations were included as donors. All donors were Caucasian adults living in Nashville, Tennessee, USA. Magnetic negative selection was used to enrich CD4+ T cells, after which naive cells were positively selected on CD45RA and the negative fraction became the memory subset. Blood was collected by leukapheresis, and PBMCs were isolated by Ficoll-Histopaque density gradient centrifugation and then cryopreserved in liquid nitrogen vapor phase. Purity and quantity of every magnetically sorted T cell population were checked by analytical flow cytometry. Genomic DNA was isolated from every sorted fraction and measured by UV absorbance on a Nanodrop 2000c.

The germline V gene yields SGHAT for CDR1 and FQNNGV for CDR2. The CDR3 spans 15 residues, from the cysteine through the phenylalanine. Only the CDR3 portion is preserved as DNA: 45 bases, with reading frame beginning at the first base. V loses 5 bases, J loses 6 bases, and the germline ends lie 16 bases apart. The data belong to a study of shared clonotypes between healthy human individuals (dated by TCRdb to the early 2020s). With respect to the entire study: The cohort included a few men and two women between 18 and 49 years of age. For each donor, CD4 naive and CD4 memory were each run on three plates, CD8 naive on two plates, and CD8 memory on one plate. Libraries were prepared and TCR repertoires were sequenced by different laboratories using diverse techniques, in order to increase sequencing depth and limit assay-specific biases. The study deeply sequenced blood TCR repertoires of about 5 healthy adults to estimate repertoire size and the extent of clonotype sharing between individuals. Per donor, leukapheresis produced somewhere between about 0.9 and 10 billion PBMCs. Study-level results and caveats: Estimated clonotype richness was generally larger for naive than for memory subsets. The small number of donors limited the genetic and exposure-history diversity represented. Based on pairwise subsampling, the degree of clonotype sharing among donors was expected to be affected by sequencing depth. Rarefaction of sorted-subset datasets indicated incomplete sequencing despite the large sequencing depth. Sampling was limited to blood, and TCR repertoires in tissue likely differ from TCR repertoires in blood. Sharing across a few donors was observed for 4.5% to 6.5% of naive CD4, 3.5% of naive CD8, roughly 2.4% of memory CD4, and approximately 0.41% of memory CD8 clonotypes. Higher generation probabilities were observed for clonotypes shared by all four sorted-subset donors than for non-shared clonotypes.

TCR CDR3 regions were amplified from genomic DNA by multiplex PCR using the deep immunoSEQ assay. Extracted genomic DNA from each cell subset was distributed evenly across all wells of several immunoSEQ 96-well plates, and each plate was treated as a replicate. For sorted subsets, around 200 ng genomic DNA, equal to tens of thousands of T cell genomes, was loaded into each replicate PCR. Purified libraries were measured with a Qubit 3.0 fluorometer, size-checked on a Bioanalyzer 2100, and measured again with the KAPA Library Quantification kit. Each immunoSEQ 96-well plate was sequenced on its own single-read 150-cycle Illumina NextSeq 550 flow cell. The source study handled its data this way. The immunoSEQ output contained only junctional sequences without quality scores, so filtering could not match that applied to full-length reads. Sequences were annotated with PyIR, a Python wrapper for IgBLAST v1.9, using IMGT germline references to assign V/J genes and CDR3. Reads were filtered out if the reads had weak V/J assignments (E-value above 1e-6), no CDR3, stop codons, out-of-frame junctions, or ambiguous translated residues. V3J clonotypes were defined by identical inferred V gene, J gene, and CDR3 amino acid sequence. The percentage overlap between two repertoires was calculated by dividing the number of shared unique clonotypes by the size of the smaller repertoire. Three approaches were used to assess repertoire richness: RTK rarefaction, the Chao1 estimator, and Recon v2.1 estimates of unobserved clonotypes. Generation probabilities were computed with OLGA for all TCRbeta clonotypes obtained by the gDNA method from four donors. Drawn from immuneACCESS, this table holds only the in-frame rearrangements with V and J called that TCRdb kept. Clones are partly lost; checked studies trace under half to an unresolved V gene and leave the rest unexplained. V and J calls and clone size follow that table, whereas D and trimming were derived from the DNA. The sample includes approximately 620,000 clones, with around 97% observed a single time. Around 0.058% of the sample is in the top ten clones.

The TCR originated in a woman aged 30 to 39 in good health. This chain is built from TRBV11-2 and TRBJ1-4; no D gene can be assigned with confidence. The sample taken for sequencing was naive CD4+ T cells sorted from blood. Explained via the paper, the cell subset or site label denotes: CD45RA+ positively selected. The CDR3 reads CASSPLGQDDEKLFF. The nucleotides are TGTGCCAGCAGCCCCCTCGGGCAAGACGATGAAAAACTGTTTTTT.